The clone carrying this T cell receptor beta chain showed up just a few times. TCRdb reprocessed the 5' RACE reads via MiXCR and lists one record per CDR3 protein. The data show some 410,000 distinct CDR3 sequences, with around 22% seen just once and about an eighth held by the top ten. This CDR3 contains 15 residues. V was pared by 1 base and J by 5 bases, with 4 bases of the junction left unmatched. Germline V lookup: CDR1 LGHNA, CDR2 YSLEER. This sample is drawn from a study of T-cell memory formation after mild COVID-19. The material sequenced was PBMCs or a T cell subset sorted from them (not recorded which). This TCR was recovered from an adult woman who had mild COVID-19 (a few samples of this study predate the infection). Cell type and time point are not known. The chain carries TRBV4-3 and TRBJ2-5; TRBD1 matches 10 bases. The CDR3 DNA follows: TGCGCCAGCAGCCAAGGACAGGGGGCGGTGGAGACCCAGTACTTC. It yields the protein CASSQGQGAVETQYF.